This TCR beta chain emerged from a study of T cell responses to AZD1222 COVID-19 vaccine (dated by TCRdb to the early 2020s). A note on the overall study: AZD1222 recipients with second doses at about 4 weeks or about 12 weeks were pooled, because spike-specific TCR depth and breadth did not differ between schedules. Trial participants were enrolled by age into subgroups of 18-55, 56-69 and 70-plus years, and about 150, 27 and 61 TCR-sequenced participants, respectively, were included in these subgroups. TCR sequencing was performed for approximately 240 trial participants, of whom roughly 200 were given two doses of AZD1222 and around 26 were given two doses of MenACWY control vaccine. Paper-wide results and their limitations: Nearly half of unique spike-specific TCRs reportedly recognized epitopes outside regions mutated in the B.1.351 and B.1.1.7 variants. The 56-69-year group was small, and its depth increase did not reach significance, likely because of low power. After two AZD1222 doses, both the breadth and the depth of spike-specific TCRs were significantly higher than at day 0 and than in MenACWY recipients. Conclusions about previously exposed vaccinees were limited because only a handful of AZD1222 recipients were SARS-CoV-2 seropositive at baseline. No day 14 peak-response samples were available, so repertoires were characterized only after the peak T cell response. Vaccine-associated CD4 TCRs spanned the whole spike protein, with dominant responses in regions 160-218 and 743-854. Most participants were white British and females outnumbered males, and the authors suggested that clonal diversity may have been underestimated.

The CDR3 goes from the cysteine to the phenylalanine over 14 residues. Here the CDR3 DNA is all that survives: 42 bases in frame from base 1. At the junction V is shortened by 4 bases and J by 4 bases, with 13 bases in between. From a lookup of the germline V gene, CDR1 and CDR2 are SGHAT and FQNNGV. The sample's time point label, decoded: baseline before first vaccination. Vaccinee samples came from UK trials COV001 and COV002, including a single-blind randomized controlled phase 2/3 trial of AZD1222 (ChAdOx1 nCoV-19) in healthy adults. Trial participant PBMC samples were collected at day 0 and day 28 after the second dose for TCRbeta chain sequencing. The CDR3 regions of human TCRbeta chains were analyzed by immunosequencing. Per the source publication's procedure: Repertoire TCRs were checked for matches against a reference library of SARS-CoV-2-specific TCRs that had been generated using the MIRA antigen-specificity platform. Breadth meant the fraction of unique TCRs that were SARS-CoV-2-associated, whereas depth meant the fraction of total T cells that were SARS-CoV-2-associated. Each spike-specific TCR was assigned to its reactive spike region and to a CD4 or CD8 class using the MIRA data. Log10-transformed breadth and depth values were compared by one-way ANOVA with Sidak's multiple comparisons tests. TCRdb retrieved this table from immuneACCESS and kept in-frame rearrangements only. Not all clones are present; in checked studies, unresolved V genes account for under half, and no reason is known for the remainder. The V and J calls and the clone size are those of that table, but D and trimming were determined from the DNA. Within this sample are about 100,000 clones, with around 87% of them counted one time only. The ten top clones hold roughly 15% of the sample.

Regarding this clone: Its target antigen remains unknown. No much larger clone exists at a distance of one base, and base qualities are not known.

The sample was peripheral blood, taken on day 0 of AZD1222 vaccination. This TCR came from an adult in good health. The V and J segments used are TRBV11-2 and TRBJ2-5; the D gene is perhaps TRBD2, on 5 matching bases. The DNA sequence follows: TGTGCCAGCAGCTCTGGCGGGCGGGCAGAGACCCAGTACTTC. It specifies CASSSGGRAETQYF.